These 21 T cell receptor beta chains came from one sample sequenced in a study of cytomegalovirus exposure and HLA in healthy donors. PCR was performed using 60 Vbeta and 13 Jbeta primers. Profiling relied on immunoSEQ multiplex PCR, and the TCRdb table lists in-frame clones only, not all of them. The sample has about 140,000 clones; approximately 79% are singletons. Sequencing was carried out using PBMCs. Receptors were obtained from a middle-aged man in good health and CMV-seropositive.

The J gene is TRBJ2-5, the V gene TRBV29-1; TRBD2 is a possible D gene (6 bases). This CDR3 region has 13 residues. In germline, CDR1 is SQVTM, CDR2 ANQGSEA. Trimming left V 7 bases short and J 4 bases short, with 16 bases between. CDR3 residues: CSAGRRRGETQYF. CDR3 nucleotide sequence: TGCAGCGCCGGAAGGCGGAGGGGAGAGACCCAGTACTTC.

The J gene is TRBJ2-2, the V gene TRBV2; tentative D call: TRBD2 (7 bases). The CDR3 covers 13 residues. Germline CDR1 SNHLY, CDR2 FYNNEI. V lost 7 bases and J lost 7, with 13 bases in between. CDR3 residues: CASIGGVGGELFF. CDR3 in DNA: TGTGCCAGCATAGGGGGGGTCGGCGGGGAGCTGTTTTTT.

Only a few counts were recorded for this clone. The V and J genes are TRBV27 and TRBJ2-4; D is unclear. Germline V lookup: CDR1 MNHEY, CDR2 SMNVEV (reference sequence). V was shortened by 8 bases and J by 0 bases, with 14 bases between the two germline ends. The CDR3 runs to 15 residues. This CDR3 is CASHPRNLAKNIQYF. The CDR3 DNA reads TGTGCCAGCCACCCCAGGAATCTAGCCAAAAACATTCAGTACTTC.

The rearrangement links TRBV19 to TRBJ2-2; D is unresolved. Deletions cut 3 bases from V and 1 base from J, with 6 bases between. The CDR3 consists of 14 residues. Germline assignment: CDR1 LNHDA and CDR2 SQIVND (reference sequence). CDR3 DNA sequence: TGTGCCAGTAGTATCAACAGGAACACCGGGGAGCTGTTTTTT. Amino acid sequence: CASSINRNTGELFF.

CDR3 nucleotides: TGTGCCAGCAGGCCCCCCGGGGGAGCTCAGCCCCAGCATTTT. This translates into CASRPPGGAQPQHF. V gene TRBV6-5 combines with J gene TRBJ1-5, with a possible D match to TRBD1 (5 bases). CDR3 length: 14 residues. The V end lost 6 bases, the J end lost 6 bases, and 15 bases lay between the germline ends. Germline V gene lookup returns CDR1 MNHEY and CDR2 SVGAGI.

This clone was picked up a small number of times. The chain couples TRBV4-2 to TRBJ1-1, with D unclear. Trimming removed 6 bases from V and 3 bases from J, with 17 bases in between. The V gene's germline CDR1 is LGHNA and CDR2 YNFKEQ. This CDR3 spans 15 amino acids. This CDR3 is CASRLYPGIDTEAFF. CDR3 bases: TGTGCCAGCAGGCTGTACCCCGGGATCGACACTGAAGCTTTCTTT.

This chain joins TRBV10-2 and TRBJ1-2, with TRBD1 matching 7 bases. Trimming at V came to 6 bases and at J to 0 bases, leaving 4 bases not matched to a gene. This CDR3 region has 14 residues. Germline CDR1 WSHSY, CDR2 SAAADI. The CDR3, as DNA: TGCGCCAGCAGGCAGGGGACAGCTAACTATGGCTACACCTTC. Protein product: CASRQGTANYGYTF.

The chain recombines TRBV5-1 with TRBJ2-1; 13 nucleotides match TRBD2. The CDR3 is 14 amino acids. With V trimmed by 4 bases and J by 8 bases, 3 bases remained unmatched. The V gene's germline CDR1 is SGHRS and CDR2 YFSETQ. CDR3 sequence: CASSGLAGDDEQFF. As DNA, the CDR3 is TGCGCCAGCAGCGGACTAGCGGGAGATGATGAGCAGTTCTTC.

The genes are TRBV6-5 and TRBJ2-5; unclear D gene. The J call could be wrong; TRBJ2-7 is a better fit for the DNA end. The CDR3 is 15 residues long. Germline-derived CDR1 and CDR2 are MNHEY and SVGAGI. As DNA, the CDR3 is TGTGCCAGCAGTTACTCGATACCCCTCTCCTACGAGCAGTACTTC. Residues: CASSYSIPLSYEQYF.

CDR3 nucleotide sequence: TGTGCCAGCAGTTTAAGGAGCTATGGCTACACCTTC. Its translation: CASSLRSYGYTF. The genes are TRBV28 and TRBJ1-2; D is uncertain. The V gene lost 2 bases and the J gene lost 4 bases, with 5 bases spanning the gap. Germline V gives CDR1 MDHEN, CDR2 SYDVKM. This CDR3 comprises 12 residues.

V and J are TRBV5-1 and TRBJ2-1; 10 bases agree with TRBD2. CDR1 and CDR2 from the germline V gene are SGHRS and YFSETQ. Trimming cost V 4 bases and J 6 bases; bases outside gene matches: 10. The CDR3 runs 16 residues. The CDR3 DNA reads as TGCGCCAGCAGCCCTCCCCTGTTAGCGGGAGGCAATGAGCAGTTCTTC. This translates into CASSPPLLAGGNEQFF.

This clone was seen more than once but under ten times. CDR3 in amino acids: CASSLELTQAEQYF. In DNA form, the CDR3 reads TGTGCCAGCAGCTTGGAACTCACGCAGGCCGAGCAGTACTTC. The chain is built from TRBV5-4 and TRBJ2-7, with D uncertain. V lost 0 bases and J 6 bases, leaving 13 bases between the germline ends. CDR1 is SGHNT, CDR2 YYREEE, per germline (reference sequence). The CDR3 is made up of 14 amino acids.

This clone was recorded only once. The rearrangement links TRBV27 to TRBJ2-2; possibly TRBD1 for D (6 bases). CDR1 and CDR2 from the germline V gene are MNHEY and SMNVEV (reference sequence). V was clipped by 3 bases and J by 3 bases, with 14 bases between them. This CDR3 is 16 amino acids long. CDR3 sequence (DNA): TGTGCCAGCAGTTTGTGGGGGCTTGAGGACACCGGGGAGCTGTTTTTT. Translation gives CASSLWGLEDTGELFF.

The chain combines TRBV10-1 with TRBJ2-3; 10 positions agree with TRBD1. The germline V gene has CDR1 WNHNN and CDR2 SYGVQD (reference sequence). V lost 2 bases and J lost 3; bases outside the gene matches: 5. The CDR3 has 16 amino acids. The CDR3, as DNA: TGCGCCAGCAGTGAGGGGACAGGGGTGGGAACAGATACGCAGTATTTT. This sequence encodes CASSEGTGVGTDTQYF.

The table lists this clone with a count of one. V and J are TRBV5-4 and TRBJ2-3, with 13 bases matching TRBD2. Germline CDR1 SGHNT, CDR2 YYREEE (reference sequence). The ends lost 4 bases at V and 4 bases at J; junction bases unmatched: 6. There are 16 residues in the CDR3. The CDR3 sequence: CASSHGLAGVSDTQYF. CDR3 bases: TGTGCCAGCAGCCACGGACTAGCGGGAGTTTCAGATACGCAGTATTTT. The full variable domain, with the rest looked up from reference TRBV5-4 and TRBJ2-3, is ETGVTQSPTHLIKTRGQQVTLRCSSQSGHNTVSWYQQALGQGPQFIFQYYREEENGRGNFPPRFSGLQFPNYSSELNVNALELDDSALYLCASSHGLAGVSDTQYFGPGTRLTVL.

This rearrangement joins TRBV5-6 to TRBJ2-3; 9 positions match TRBD1. This CDR3 comprises 14 residues. V gave up 4 bases and J gave up 0 bases; unmatched junction bases: 0. CDR1 is SGHDT, CDR2 YYEEEE, per germline. Written as DNA, the CDR3 is TGTGCCAGCAGCACAGGGGGCAGCACAGATACGCAGTATTTT. It codes for CASSTGGSTDTQYF.

The chain uses TRBV7-3 and TRBJ2-2; the D gene is possibly TRBD2 (5 bases). The CDR3 has 13 amino acids. V shed 0 bases and J shed 7 bases, with 6 bases lying between them. Germline CDR1 and CDR2: SGHTA and FQGTGA. The CDR3 bases are TGTGCCAGCAGCTTAACAGGGAGCGGGGAGCTGTTTTTT. This translates into CASSLTGSGELFF. Full variable domain (remainder filled in from reference TRBV7-3 and TRBJ2-2): GAGVSQTPSNKVTEKGKYVELRCDPISGHTALYWYRQSLGQGPEFLIYFQGTGAADDSGLPNDRFFAVRPEGSVSTLKIQRTERGDSAVYLCASSLTGSGELFFGEGSRLTVL.

The chain carries TRBV5-8 and TRBJ2-1, with a weak D call TRBD2 (6 bases). The CDR3 spans 14 residues. Germline V gives CDR1 SGHTS, CDR2 YDEGEE. V gave up 6 bases and J gave up 8 bases, with 18 bases separating them. CDR3 amino acids: CASIWRGTHDEQFF. DNA of the CDR3: TGTGCCAGCATCTGGAGGGGCACGCACGATGAGCAGTTCTTC.

The rearrangement links TRBV6-1 to TRBJ2-3; the D gene is possibly TRBD2 (6 bases). V was trimmed by 4 bases and J by 6 bases, leaving 14 bases between them. This CDR3 is 14 amino acids long. In germline, CDR1 is MNHNS, CDR2 SASEGT. Here the CDR3 reads CASSVGRLGDTQYF. CDR3 in DNA: TGTGCCAGCAGTGTCGGGAGACTGGGGGATACGCAGTATTTT.

The J gene is TRBJ2-7, the V gene TRBV28; a possible D gene is TRBD1 (6 bases). V lost 2 bases and J lost 1, with 12 bases in between. CDR1 is MDHEN and CDR2 is SYDVKM in the germline V gene. The length of the CDR3 is 15 residues. CDR3 bases: TGTGCCAGCAGTTTAACGGGACAAAGGTCCTACGAGCAGTACTTC. Translated: CASSLTGQRSYEQYF.

V gene TRBV13 combines with J gene TRBJ2-3; 9 bases are shared with TRBD2. This CDR3 region has 18 residues. The germline V gene encodes CDR1 PRHDT and CDR2 FYEKMQ (reference sequence). J lost 0 bases, V lost 1 base, and 8 bases had no gene match. This chain's CDR3 is CASSLEVAGELSTDTQYF. Here the CDR3 DNA reads TGTGCCAGCAGCTTAGAGGTAGCGGGGGAGTTAAGCACAGATACGCAGTATTTT.